The 17 T cell receptor beta chains below come from one sample, sequenced in a study of shared clonotypes between healthy human individuals. Produced via immunoSEQ multiplex PCR; TCRdb's table is partial and in-frame only. This repertoire shows about 2.3 million clones, 80% to 95% found once; its top ten account for 0.37%. The sample consisted of naive CD4+ T cells from PBMCs. Subset specified: CD45RA+ positively selected. These receptor sequences come from a man between 18 and 29 years old in good health. Some clones in this sample may be carry-over from other donors' samples.

The V gene is TRBV7-2, the J gene TRBJ1-2; D is uncertain. V lost 5 bases to trimming and J lost 2 bases, with 6 bases between them. This CDR3 is built from 12 residues. Germline V CDR1 and CDR2: SGHTA, FQGNSA. The CDR3 is CASSIDNYGYTF. CDR3 DNA: TGTGCCAGCAGCATAGACAACTATGGCTACACCTTC.

This rearrangement joins TRBV21-1 to TRBJ1-1. TRBV21-1 is a documented pseudogene. This CDR3 comprises 15 residues. CDR3 DNA: TGTGCCAGCACCTCGGACGGGGCCATGAACACTGAAGCTTTCTTT. Protein sequence: CASTSDGAMNTEAFF.

The CDR3 region has the DNA TGTGCCAGCACCTCCCCCCAGGGACGGAGCTCTGGAAACACCATATATTTT. Translation: CASTSPQGRSSGNTIYF. The chain carries TRBV28 and TRBJ1-3; weak D call: TRBD1 (5 bases). CDR3 length: 17 amino acids. V lost 7 bases and J lost 0, with 19 bases in between. From germline, CDR1 is MDHEN and CDR2 SYDVKM.

The rearrangement uses TRBV7-8 and TRBJ1-2, with D uncertain. Germline V gene lookup returns CDR1 SGHVS and CDR2 FQNEAQ. The CDR3 runs 13 residues. The germline V and J ends were trimmed by 5 bases and 4 bases, with 11 bases remaining between them. CDR3 sequence (DNA): TGTGCCAGCAGCACTAACACCGCCTATGGCTACACCTTC. Its translation: CASSTNTAYGYTF. Full variable domain (missing parts from reference TRBV7-8 and TRBJ1-2): GAGVSQSPRYKVAKRGQDVALRCDPISGHVSLFWYQQALGQGPEFLTYFQNEAQLDKSGLPSDRFFAERPEGSVSTLKIQRTQQEDSAVYLCASSTNTAYGYTFGSGTRLTVV.

Turning to this clone: The same CDR3 also results from other DNA sequences found in this sample. The chain links TRBV20-1 to TRBJ2-7; unclear D gene. The CDR3 is made up of 10 amino acids. From germline, CDR1 is DFQATT and CDR2 SNEGSKA (reference sequence). The V and J ends lost 6 bases and 1 base respectively, with 4 bases between them. CDR3 DNA sequence: TGCAGTGCGCGTTCCTACGAGCAGTACTTC. This codes for CSARSYEQYF.

The gene calls are TRBV29-1 and TRBJ2-2; D gene ambiguous. The CDR3 is 13 amino acids. Per the germline V gene, CDR1 is SQVTM and CDR2 is ANQGSEA. V was pared by 4 bases and J by 1 base, with 7 bases between. The DNA of the CDR3 is TGCAGCGTTGGACTGTTGAACACCGGGGAGCTGTTTTTT. Residues: CSVGLLNTGELFF.

This clone has only one observation. The rearrangement uses TRBV9 and TRBJ2-5, with 8 bases matching TRBD1. The trim removed 3 bases at V and 4 bases at J, leaving 8 bases unmatched. This CDR3 comprises 15 residues. Germline CDR1 reads SGDLS; CDR2 reads YYNGEE. The CDR3 spells CASSAIGQGGETQYF. The CDR3, as DNA: TGTGCCAGCAGCGCTATCGGACAGGGCGGAGAGACCCAGTACTTC.

V is TRBV30 and J is TRBJ2-7, with 12 bases lining up with TRBD2. In germline, CDR1 is GTSNPN, CDR2 SVGIG (reference sequence). CDR3 length: 14 residues. V dropped 3 bases and J dropped 3; count of bases not matched to a gene: 3. In nucleotides, the CDR3 is TGTGCCTGGAGGACTAGCGGGAGACGCTACGAGCAGTACTTC. This sequence encodes CAWRTSGRRYEQYF.

The chain joins TRBV5-4 to TRBJ1-3; D unresolved. Germline CDR1 SGHNT, CDR2 YYREEE (reference sequence). With 4 bases removed from V and 4 bases from J, the gap between germline ends came to 9 bases. The CDR3 has 13 amino acids. CDR3 in DNA: TGTGCCAGCAGCCCCACCGGGGGAAACACCATATATTTT. Amino acid sequence: CASSPTGGNTIYF.

The J gene is TRBJ1-1, the V gene TRBV4-3; TRBD1 matches 7 bases. Trimming removed 2 bases from V and 1 base from J; junction bases left unmatched: 7. From germline, CDR1 is LGHNA and CDR2 YSLEER. The CDR3 sequence is 16 residues long. As DNA, the CDR3 is TGCGCCAGCAGCCAACTTACGGACAGGCCGAACACTGAAGCTTTCTTT. It yields the protein CASSQLTDRPNTEAFF.

This chain connects TRBV6-6 to TRBJ1-1; D unclear. From germline, CDR1 is MNHNY and CDR2 SVGAGI (reference sequence). The CDR3 has 14 amino acids. Between the trimmed V and J ends, which lost 1 base and 5 bases, there was a span of 11 bases. CDR3 in amino acids: CASSYYPGDTEAFF. The CDR3 DNA is TGTGCCAGCAGTTACTATCCGGGTGATACTGAAGCTTTCTTT.

The V and J genes are TRBV29-1 and TRBJ2-7; 7 positions agree with TRBD1. Germline lookup yields CDR1 SQVTM and CDR2 ANQGSEA. The trim removed 7 bases at V and 2 bases at J, leaving 11 bases unmatched. The CDR3 runs 14 residues. The CDR3 loop is CSAKGQDSTYEQYF. CDR3 nucleotides: TGCAGCGCCAAAGGACAGGACTCAACCTACGAGCAGTACTTC.

The rearrangement uses TRBV7-8 and TRBJ1-2, with D tentatively TRBD1 (6 bases). This CDR3 has 15 amino acids. The V end was cut by 5 bases, the J end by 8 bases, with 21 bases between. CDR1 SGHVS and CDR2 FQNEAQ come from the germline V gene. CDR3 loop: CASSPYPGRGRGYTF. As DNA, the CDR3 is TGTGCCAGCAGCCCGTACCCTGGAAGGGGGAGAGGCTACACCTTC.

The rearrangement links TRBV30 to TRBJ1-4; 7 bases fit TRBD1. After removal of 5 bases from V and 4 bases from J, the junction contained 4 bases not matched to a gene. This CDR3 has 13 residues. CDR1 is GTSNPN, CDR2 SVGIG, per germline (reference sequence). In nucleotides, the CDR3 is TGTGCCTGGCAGACAGGGAATAATGAAAAACTGTTTTTT. Translation gives CAWQTGNNEKLFF. The whole variable domain, filled in from reference TRBV30 and TRBJ1-4, reads SQTIHQWPATLVQPVGSPLSLECTVEGTSNPNLYWYRQAAGRGLQLLFYSVGIGQISSEVPQNLSASRPQDRQFILSSKKLLLSDSGFYLCAWQTGNNEKLFFGSGTQLSVL.

The rearrangement uses TRBV4-3 and TRBJ2-1, with TRBD2 matching over 10 bases. The V and J ends lost 4 bases and 4 bases, in that order; junction bases with no gene match: 7. Germline V lookup: CDR1 LGHNA, CDR2 YSLEER. CDR3 length: 16 residues. In nucleotides, the CDR3 is TGCGCCAGCAGCCCGAGGCTAGCGGGAGTTTACAATGAGCAGTTCTTC. This encodes CASSPRLAGVYNEQFF.

The chain employs TRBV9 and TRBJ2-1; 13 positions agree with TRBD2. Germline V CDR1 and CDR2: SGDLS, YYNGEE. The CDR3 consists of 14 residues. J was trimmed by 12 bases and V by 4 bases; bases with no gene match: 7. The CDR3 loop reads CASSPRTSGSGQFF. Written as DNA, the CDR3 is TGTGCCAGCAGCCCTCGGACTAGCGGGAGCGGGCAGTTCTTC.

This chain joins TRBV7-2 and TRBJ1-6; tentative D call: TRBD1 (5 bases). CDR1 and CDR2 from the germline V gene are SGHTA and FQGNSA. V was trimmed by 2 bases and J by 15 bases, leaving 14 bases between them. The length of the CDR3 is 13 residues. Here the CDR3 reads CASSLPQGGDLHF. In nucleotides, the CDR3 is TGTGCCAGCAGCTTACCTCAGGGTGGGGACCTCCACTTT.